Detailed here is one T cell receptor beta chain. Its cognate antigen is unknown. These data belong to a study of shared clonotypes between healthy human individuals. Each subset's genomic DNA was split evenly across several immunoSEQ plates. The repertoire was sequenced with immunoSEQ multiplex PCR; TCRdb's copy has only in-frame clones and lacks some. The profile shows about a million clones, 65% to 75% of them singletons. V was clipped by 1 base and J by 3 bases; unmatched bases: 6. The V gene's germline CDR1 is SGHNT and CDR2 YYREEE (reference sequence). This CDR3 region has 15 residues. Regarding the study as a whole: The authors sampled blood alone, and tissue repertoires likely differ.

This rearrangement joins TRBV5-4 to TRBJ2-7; TRBD1 matches 8 bases. This TCR derives from a man in his late teens or twenties in good health. Material: memory CD4+ T cells sorted from blood. The subset was: CD45RA-negative fraction. Written as DNA, the CDR3 is TGTGCCAGCAGCTTGAGTGCAGGGGGCCTCTACGAGCAGTACTTC. Translated: CASSLSAGGLYEQYF.